This note documents a single T cell receptor beta chain sequence. This specimen belongs to a study of blood T cell repertoires in COVID-19. Across the whole study: Donors in Cohort 3 who had recovered were those with two negative PCRs, healthcare professional clearance, or resolution of their symptoms.

Clones were read by immunoSEQ multiplex PCR, and TCRdb kept only the in-frame ones, dropping some. The sample shows 250,000 to 300,000 clones, around nine tenths of them seen only once. Germline V lookup: CDR1 SGHRS, CDR2 YFSETQ. With 3 bases clipped from V and 1 base from J, the junction kept 3 bases outside the gene matches. The CDR3 has 14 amino acids. V and J are TRBV5-1 and TRBJ1-1; TRBD1 aligns across 7 bases. This clonotype was obtained from an older woman in a cohort exposed to, infected with or recovered from COVID-19 (not recorded which). Material: PBMCs or T cells enriched from blood (not recorded which). The CDR3 loop is CASSYRGGNTEAFF. In DNA, the CDR3 is TGCGCCAGCAGCTACAGGGGCGGGAACACTGAAGCTTTCTTT.